The sequence of this T cell receptor (beta chain) was determined in a study of glioma-infiltrating T cells after dendritic cell vaccination. Details on this clone: Other DNA sequences from this sample encode an identical CDR3 as well.

As for time point: after dendritic cell vaccination, including at tumor progression/relapse. Sequencing was performed with immunoSEQ multiplex PCR; in TCRdb, only in-frame clones are kept and a portion is missing. The table has fewer than 30,000 clones, under 90% seen once. The input for sequencing was blood, taken after dendritic cell vaccination. This TCR derives from a human donor with glioblastoma.

The CDR3 coding sequence is TGCGCCAGCAGTCCACTCCTGTGGACTAGCGGCTCTGACCAAGAGACCCAGTACTTC. It encodes CASSPLLWTSGSDQETQYF. The rearrangement joins TRBV4-1 to TRBJ2-5; 10 bases match TRBD2. The length of the CDR3 is 19 residues. V shed 6 bases, J shed 0 bases, and the junction held 16 bases outside the gene matches. Germline CDR1 and CDR2: MGHRA and YSYEKL.